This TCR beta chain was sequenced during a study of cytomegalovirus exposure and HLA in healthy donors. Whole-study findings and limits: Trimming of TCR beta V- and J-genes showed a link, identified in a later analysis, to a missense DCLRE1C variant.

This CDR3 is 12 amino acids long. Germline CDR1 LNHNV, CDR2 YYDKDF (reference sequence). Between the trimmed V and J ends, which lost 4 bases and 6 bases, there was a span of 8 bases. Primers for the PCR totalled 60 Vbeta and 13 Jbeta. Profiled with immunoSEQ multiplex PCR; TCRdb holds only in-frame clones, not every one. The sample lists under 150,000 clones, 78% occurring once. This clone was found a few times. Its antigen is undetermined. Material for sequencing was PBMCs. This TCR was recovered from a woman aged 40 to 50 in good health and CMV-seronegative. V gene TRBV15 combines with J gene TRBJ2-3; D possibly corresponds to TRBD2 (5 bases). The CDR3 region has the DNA TGTGCCACCAGCAAGGGCGGGGATACGCAGTATTTT. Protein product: CATSKGGDTQYF.